The 17 T cell receptor beta chains listed next were all sequenced from one sample in a study of blood T cell repertoires in COVID-19. Here immunoSEQ multiplex PCR was the method, and the copy in TCRdb shows in-frame clones only, minus some. The sample shows roughly 280,000 clones, 83% of them seen only once. The sequencing sample was made of peripheral blood. These TCRs come from a man aged 60 to 69 who had recovered from COVID-19.

The chain employs TRBV28 and TRBJ1-5; 7 bases are shared with TRBD1. Germline CDR1 MDHEN, CDR2 SYDVKM. This CDR3 contains 16 residues. Trimming cost V 5 bases and J 2 bases; bases outside gene matches: 9. CDR3 sequence (DNA): TGTGCCAGCAGTCCAGGGGGGCCGGAGGGCAATCAGCCCCAGCATTTT. Amino acids: CASSPGGPEGNQPQHF.

V usage is TRBV2 and J usage is TRBJ1-6; D gene uncertain. CDR3 length: 13 amino acids. V was clipped by 2 bases and J by 10 bases, with 9 bases between them. The germline V gene encodes CDR1 SNHLY and CDR2 FYNNEI. CDR3 sequence (DNA): TGTGCCAGCAGTGAACAGAGAGGGTCACCCCTCCACTTT. Translated: CASSEQRGSPLHF.

V and J are TRBV6-6 and TRBJ2-7; D might be TRBD1 (6 bases). Trimming stripped 2 bases from V and 2 bases from J, with 7 bases between. Germline CDR1 MNHNY, CDR2 SVGAGI (reference sequence). The CDR3 length is 13 residues. The CDR3 DNA follows: TGTGCCAGCAGTTACGGGACAACCTACGAGCAGTACTTC. This gives the protein CASSYGTTYEQYF.

The V call is TRBV7-9, the J call TRBJ2-7; D is possibly TRBD1 (6 bases). This CDR3 has 16 residues. Trimming removed 2 bases from V and 4 bases from J, with 18 bases in between. The germline gives CDR1 SEHNR, CDR2 FQNEAQ (reference sequence). The chain's CDR3 is CASSLPDPGHPYEQYF. The CDR3 bases are TGTGCCAGCAGCTTACCGGATCCGGGACATCCTTACGAGCAGTACTTC. The entire variable domain, with the rest obtained from reference TRBV7-9 and TRBJ2-7, is as follows: DTGVSQNPRHKITKRGQNVTFRCDPISEHNRLYWYRQTLGQGPEFLTYFQNEAQLEKSRLLSDRFSAERPKGSFSTLEIQRTEQGDSAMYLCASSLPDPGHPYEQYFGPGTRLTVT.

This clone was counted a single time. The V call is TRBV2, the J call TRBJ2-2; D not certain. With 3 bases removed from V and 1 base from J, the gap between germline ends came to 9 bases. The CDR3 runs to 15 residues. Per germline, CDR1 SNHLY and CDR2 FYNNEI. The CDR3 DNA reads as TGTGCCAGCAGTGAGACGGGTTTGAACACCGGGGAGCTGTTTTTT. The encoded protein is CASSETGLNTGELFF. The variable domain in full, with the rest retrieved from reference TRBV2 and TRBJ2-2, is EPEVTQTPSHQVTQMGQEVILRCVPISNHLYFYWYRQILGQKVEFLVSFYNNEISEKSEIFDDQFSVERPDGSNFTLKIRSTKLEDSAMYFCASSETGLNTGELFFGEGSRLTVL.

This chain connects TRBV11-3 to TRBJ2-5; 8 bases match TRBD2. This CDR3 contains 16 residues. Germline CDR1 and CDR2: SGHNT and YENEEA. With 1 base clipped from V and 2 bases from J, the junction kept 6 bases outside the gene matches. CDR3 DNA: TGTGCCAGCAGCTTAGGATTAGCGGGAAAACAAGAGACCCAGTACTTC. This codes for CASSLGLAGKQETQYF.

This clone has a handful of counts. This chain connects TRBV30 to TRBJ1-6; D possibly corresponds to TRBD1 (6 bases). V lost 5 bases to trimming and J lost 7 bases, with 12 bases between them. Germline CDR1 is GTSNPN and CDR2 is SVGIG (reference sequence). The CDR3 is 13 amino acids. The CDR3 DNA reads as TGTGCCTGGGCCCGACAGGCCAATTCACCCCTCCACTTT. Protein: CAWARQANSPLHF.

This chain connects TRBV6-5 to TRBJ2-2; D might be TRBD2 (6 bases). CDR1 is MNHEY and CDR2 is SVGAGI in the germline V gene. There are 15 residues in the CDR3. V was cut by 10 bases and J by 1 base, with 16 bases left in between. Written as DNA, the CDR3 is TGTGCCACCAAGAGGGAGGAGGGGAACACCGGGGAGCTGTTTTTT. Encoded protein: CATKREEGNTGELFF.

The V and J genes are TRBV7-2 and TRBJ1-2; 9 bases match TRBD1. Germline V lookup: CDR1 SGHTA, CDR2 FQGNSA. The CDR3 totals 18 residues. The ends lost 3 bases at V and 3 bases at J; junction bases unmatched: 14. CDR3 bases: TGTGCCAGCAGCTTGAGCGGGACAGGGCTCCTTACGGACTATGGCTACACCTTC. Translated: CASSLSGTGLLTDYGYTF. The full variable domain, with the rest looked up from reference TRBV7-2 and TRBJ1-2, is GAGVSQSPSNKVTEKGKDVELRCDPISGHTALYWYRQSLGQGLEFLIYFQGNSAPDKSGLPSDRFSAERTGGSVSTLTIQRTQQEDSAVYLCASSLSGTGLLTDYGYTFGSGTRLTVV.

V gene TRBV7-9 combines with J gene TRBJ1-4, with 7 bases aligning to TRBD1. Germline values: CDR1 SEHNR, CDR2 FQNEAQ (reference sequence). Trimming took 3 bases from V and 3 from J; bases not matched to a gene: 7. The CDR3 covers 16 residues. CDR3 region: CASSLSRGQANEKLFF. As DNA, the CDR3 is TGTGCCAGCAGCTTGTCGAGGGGGCAGGCTAATGAAAAACTGTTTTTT. The full variable domain, its missing parts supplied by reference TRBV7-9 and TRBJ1-4, is DTGVSQNPRHKITKRGQNVTFRCDPISEHNRLYWYRQTLGQGPEFLTYFQNEAQLEKSRLLSDRFSAERPKGSFSTLEIQRTEQGDSAMYLCASSLSRGQANEKLFFGSGTQLSVL.

The rearrangement links TRBV19 to TRBJ2-5, with D possibly being TRBD1 (5 bases). The CDR3 contains 16 residues. The V gene lost 0 bases and the J gene lost 2 bases, with 13 bases spanning the gap. Germline V lookup: CDR1 LNHDA, CDR2 SQIVND (reference sequence). The CDR3 bases are TGTGCCAGTAGTATAGAAGGGGTGGGCTGGCAAGAGACCCAGTACTTC. It encodes CASSIEGVGWQETQYF.

The chain is built from TRBV19 and TRBJ1-5; D not certain. Germline V gene lookup returns CDR1 LNHDA and CDR2 SQIVND (reference sequence). The germline V and J ends were trimmed by 1 base and 11 bases, with 9 bases remaining between them. This CDR3 contains 12 residues. The CDR3 loop is CASSIVGKAQHF. The CDR3 DNA reads TGTGCCAGTAGTATAGTGGGCAAGGCCCAGCATTTT.

The genes are TRBV30 and TRBJ2-7; D not resolved. In germline, CDR1 is GTSNPN, CDR2 SVGIG (reference sequence). This CDR3 has 13 amino acids. V shed 3 bases and J shed 4 bases, with 13 bases lying between them. CDR3 in amino acids: CAWSPGSTYEQYF. The CDR3 nucleotides are TGTGCCTGGAGCCCCGGGTCCACATACGAGCAGTACTTC.

In this sample, this clone turned up once. This CDR3 is CASSRPGGSTGELFF. CDR3 nucleotides: TGTGCCAGCAGCCGACCGGGGGGTAGCACCGGGGAGCTGTTTTTT. This chain joins TRBV28 and TRBJ2-2, with 7 bases aligning to TRBD2. The CDR3 runs to 15 residues. The ends lost 6 bases at V and 4 bases at J; junction bases unmatched: 8. Per the germline V gene, CDR1 is MDHEN and CDR2 is SYDVKM. Together with reference TRBV28 and TRBJ2-2, the CDR3 gives the full variable domain: DVKVTQSSRYLVKRTGEKVFLECVQDMDHENMFWYRQDPGLGLRLIYFSYDVKMKEKGDIPEGYSVSREKKERFSLILESASTNQTSMYLCASSRPGGSTGELFFGEGSRLTVL.

A few counts support this clone. The J gene is TRBJ2-1, the V gene TRBV19; 8 bases align to TRBD1. The CDR3 length is 15 residues. The V gene's germline CDR1 is LNHDA and CDR2 SQIVND (reference sequence). Unmatched junction bases numbered 18, after V lost 5 bases and J lost 15 bases. CDR3 in amino acids: CASSAGTGRTSPGFF. CDR3 DNA: TGTGCCAGTAGTGCAGGGACAGGACGGACCTCCCCCGGGTTCTTC.

Worth noting for this clone: The junction shows a germline mismatch at one end, possibly a read error. The genes are TRBV27 and TRBJ1-2, with D unresolved. The germline V gene encodes CDR1 MNHEY and CDR2 SMNVEV (reference sequence). The CDR3 length is 15 residues. CDR3 in amino acids: CASSLRPQLNYDYTF. CDR3 in DNA: TGTGCCAGCAGTTTAAGGCCCCAGCTCAACTATGACTACACCTTC.

V gene TRBV19 combines with J gene TRBJ1-5, with 8 bases that match TRBD1. The junction had 7 bases not matched to a gene; V was cut back by 5 bases and J by 4 bases. Per the germline V gene, CDR1 is LNHDA and CDR2 is SQIVND (reference sequence). The CDR3 covers 15 residues. CDR3 loop: CASSPDRAWNQPQHF. The CDR3, as DNA: TGTGCCAGTAGTCCGGACAGGGCGTGGAATCAGCCCCAGCATTTT.